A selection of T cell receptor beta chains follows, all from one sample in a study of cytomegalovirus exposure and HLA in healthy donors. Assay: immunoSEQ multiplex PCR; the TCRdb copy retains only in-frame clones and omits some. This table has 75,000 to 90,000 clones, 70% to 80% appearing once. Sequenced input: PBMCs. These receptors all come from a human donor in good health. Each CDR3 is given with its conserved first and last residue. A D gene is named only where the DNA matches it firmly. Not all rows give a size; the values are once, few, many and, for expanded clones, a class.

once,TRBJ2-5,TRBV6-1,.,TGTGCCAGCAGGGAAACCCTAGCAGAAGAGACCCAGTACTTC,CASRETLAEETQYF
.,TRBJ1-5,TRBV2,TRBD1,TGTGCCAGTGGGGGACAGTTCAATCAGCCCCAGCATTTT,CASGGQFNQPQHF
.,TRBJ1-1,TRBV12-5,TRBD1,TGTGCTAGTGGGAAACAGGGGGCGGATACTGAAGCTTTCTTT,CASGKQGADTEAFF
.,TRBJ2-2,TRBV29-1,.,TGCAGCACACAGGCTCCGAACACCGGGGAGCTGTTTTTT,CSTQAPNTGELFF
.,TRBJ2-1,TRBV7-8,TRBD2,TGTGCCAGCAGCTTAGCGCTTTTAGCTAGCGGGGCGAGTGAGGAGCAGTTCTTC,CASSLALLASGASEEQFF
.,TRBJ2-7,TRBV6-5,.,TGTGCCAGCAGTTTGGCAGGTCCCTACGAGCAGTACTTC,CASSLAGPYEQYF
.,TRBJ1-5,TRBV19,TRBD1,TGTGCCAGTAGTATATCAGGGGGGCAGCCCCAGCATTTT,CASSISGGQPQHF
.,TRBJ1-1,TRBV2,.,TGTGCCAGCATCGAGGGCTATGAAGCTTTCTTT,CASIEGYEAFF
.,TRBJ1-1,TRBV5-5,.,TGTGCCAGCAGACGACTCATGGGAGCTAGTCAAAACACTGAAGCTTTCTTT,CASRRLMGASQNTEAFF
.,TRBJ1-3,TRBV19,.,TGTGCCAGTAGTATAGGTCACTCTGGAAACACCATATATTTT,CASSIGHSGNTIYF
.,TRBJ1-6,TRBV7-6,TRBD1,TGTGCCAGCAGCTTAGCGGTTGGGGGACAGGGGGCGACTTCACCCCTCCACTTT,CASSLAVGGQGATSPLHF
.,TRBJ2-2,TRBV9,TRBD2,TGTGCCAGCAGCGTAGCGAGGGGAGGGGGGGAGCTGTTTTTT,CASSVARGGGELFF
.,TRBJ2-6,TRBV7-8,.,TGTGCCAGCAGCCGTATAGGGGGGGCAGGGGGCCTTTCTGGGGCCAACGTCCTGACTTTC,CASSRIGGAGGLSGANVLTF
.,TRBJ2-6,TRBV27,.,TGTGCCAGCAGTCCGGGTCAGAGCTCTGGGGCCAACGTCCTGACTTTC,CASSPGQSSGANVLTF
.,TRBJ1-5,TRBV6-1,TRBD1,TGTGCCAGCAGTGATCAGGGGGAGAATCAGCCCCAGAATTTT,CASSDQGENQPQNF
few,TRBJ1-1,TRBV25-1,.,TGTGCCAGCAGTGGAGCCGAAGCTTTCTTT,CASSGAEAFF
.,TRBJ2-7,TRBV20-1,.,TGCAGTGCTTCGCGTACCTACGAGCAGTACTTC,CSASRTYEQYF
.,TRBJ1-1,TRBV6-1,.,TGTGCCAGCAGCCTTCAGGGGAGGAACACTGAAGCTTTCTTT,CASSLQGRNTEAFF
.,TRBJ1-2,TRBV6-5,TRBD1,TGTGCCAGCAGTTTAGGGGGCGGTCACCCATACTATGGCTACACCTTC,CASSLGGGHPYYGYTF
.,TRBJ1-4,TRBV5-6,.,TGTGCCAGCAGCTCTGGGGTGGGGGCGCGTGAAAAACTGTTTTTT,CASSSGVGAREKLFF
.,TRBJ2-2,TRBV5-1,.,TGCGCCAGCAGCTTTCGGAGGGACACCGGGGAGCTGTTTTTT,CASSFRRDTGELFF
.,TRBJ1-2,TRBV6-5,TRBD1,TGTGCCAGCAGTTACTACACAGGGGGCTCCGGCGGCTACACCTTC,CASSYYTGGSGGYTF
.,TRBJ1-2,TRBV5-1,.,TGCGCCAGCAGCTTGGATGGGCAGGGCGGCTATGGCTACACCTTC,CASSLDGQGGYGYTF
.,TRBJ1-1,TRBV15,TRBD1,TGTGCCACCAGCATTGAACAGGGGGCGAGGACTGAAGCTTTCTTT,CATSIEQGARTEAFF
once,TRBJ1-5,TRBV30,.,TGTGCCTGGAGTGAACAGACCAATCAGCCCCAGCATTTT,CAWSEQTNQPQHF
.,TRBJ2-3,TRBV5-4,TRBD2,TGTGCCAGCAGCTTTGCGGGAGGGGTCGCAGATACGCAGTATTTT,CASSFAGGVADTQYF
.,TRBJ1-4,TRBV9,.,TGTGCCAGCAGCCCCGAGCTGTATAATGAAAAACTGTTTTTT,CASSPELYNEKLFF
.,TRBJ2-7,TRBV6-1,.,TGTGCCAGCAAGATTGGACAGTCACTCTCCTACGAGCAGTACTTC,CASKIGQSLSYEQYF
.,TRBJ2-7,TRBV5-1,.,TGCGCCAGCAGCTGGAAGACAGGCGTCTACGAGCAGTACTTC,CASSWKTGVYEQYF
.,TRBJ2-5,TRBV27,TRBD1,TGTGCCAGCAGTAAACGACACCCTAGGACAGGGGGTCCGGAGACCCAGTACTTC,CASSKRHPRTGGPETQYF
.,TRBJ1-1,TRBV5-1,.,TGCGCCAGCAGGGGGGACACGAACACTGAAGCTTTCTTT,CASRGDTNTEAFF
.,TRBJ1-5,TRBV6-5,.,TGTGCCACCCGTCGGGTATCCAATCAGCCCCAGCATTTT,CATRRVSNQPQHF
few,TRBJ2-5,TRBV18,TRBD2,TGTGCCAGCTCACCCCCGGGACTAGCGGCGAAAGAGACCCAGTACTTC,CASSPPGLAAKETQYF
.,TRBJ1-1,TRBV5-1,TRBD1,TGCGCCAGCAGCTTATCGGGACAGGGTGGCACTGAAGCTTTCTTT,CASSLSGQGGTEAFF
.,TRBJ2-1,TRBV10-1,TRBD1,TGCGCCAGCAGTGAGGGGACAGCTTACGTCAATGAGCAGTTCTTC,CASSEGTAYVNEQFF
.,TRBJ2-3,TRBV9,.,TGTGCCAGCAGCGGACTTGACAGGCCCACAGCAGATACGCAGTATTTT,CASSGLDRPTADTQYF
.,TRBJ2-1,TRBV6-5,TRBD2,TGTGCCAGCAGTCGGACTAGCGGTTTCTACAATGAGCAGTTCTTC,CASSRTSGFYNEQFF
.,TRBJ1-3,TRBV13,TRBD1,TGTGCCAGCAGCACGGACAGGGCTGGAAACACCATATATTTT,CASSTDRAGNTIYF
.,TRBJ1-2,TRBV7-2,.,TGTGCCAGCAGCTTAGGTGGCAGGGAAAAAATCTATGGCTACACCTTC,CASSLGGREKIYGYTF
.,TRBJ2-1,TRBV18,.,TGTGCCAGCTCACCTAGCCAAAGCTCCTACAATGAGCAGTTCTTC,CASSPSQSSYNEQFF
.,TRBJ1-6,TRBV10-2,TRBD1,TGCGCCAGCAGGGGGGACAGGGAGAATTCACCCCTCCACTTT,CASRGDRENSPLHF
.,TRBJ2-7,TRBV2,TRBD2,TGTGCCAGCCAGGAGCGGGGGAGTCCTCCCTACGAGCAGTACTTC,CASQERGSPPYEQYF
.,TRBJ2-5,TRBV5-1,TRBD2,TGCGCCAGCAGCTGGGGGGAGCGGGGGCACCAAGAGACCCAGTACTTC,CASSWGERGHQETQYF
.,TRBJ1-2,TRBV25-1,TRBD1,TGTGCCAGCAGTGGAACAGGGGACTATGGCTACACCTTC,CASSGTGDYGYTF
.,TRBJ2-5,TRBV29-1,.,TGCAGTGCTCTCCAAGAGGAAGAGACCCAGTACTTC,CSALQEEETQYF
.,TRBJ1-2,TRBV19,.,TGTGCCAGTAGTGAAAGCAGGGGTGGCTACACCTTC,CASSESRGGYTF
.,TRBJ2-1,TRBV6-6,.,TGTGCCAGCATCGACAGCAATGAGCAGTTCTTC,CASIDSNEQFF
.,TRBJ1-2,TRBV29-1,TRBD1,TGCAGCGTTGAAGATGGACAGGGACGCCTAGGGAACTATGGCTACCCCTTC,CSVEDGQGRLGNYGYPF
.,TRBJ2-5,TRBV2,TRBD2,TGTGCCAGCAGCCCAGGGAGGGGTGGGGAGACCCAGTACTTC,CASSPGRGGETQYF
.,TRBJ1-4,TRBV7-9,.,TGTGCCAGCAGCTTAGCAGGGGCAGATGAAAAACTGTTTTTT,CASSLAGADEKLFF
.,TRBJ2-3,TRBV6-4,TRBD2,TGTGCCAGCAGTTCCGGGGGGGAGACTACGCAGTATTTT,CASSSGGETTQYF
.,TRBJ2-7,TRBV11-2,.,TGTGCCAGCAGCTTAGACGTTCTCTCCTACGAGCAGTACTTC,CASSLDVLSYEQYF
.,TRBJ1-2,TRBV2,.,TGTGCCAGCAGTGACAGCGGAGACTATGGCTACACCTTC,CASSDSGDYGYTF
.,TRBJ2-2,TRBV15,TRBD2,TGTGCCACCAGCGCGCAGCGGGGGGGCCACACCGGGGAGCTGTTTTTT,CATSAQRGGHTGELFF
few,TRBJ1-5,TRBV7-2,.,TGTGCCAGCTCACACTCCCCTCGGGAGTTCAATCAGCCCCAGCATTTT,CASSHSPREFNQPQHF
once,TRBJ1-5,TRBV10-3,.,TGTGCCATCAGCGCTGACAGCAGCTTCAATCAGCCCCAGCATTTT,CAISADSSFNQPQHF
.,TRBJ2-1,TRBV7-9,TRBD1,TGTGCCAGCAGCTTAGAGACAGGGCCTTACAATGAGCAGTTCTTC,CASSLETGPYNEQFF
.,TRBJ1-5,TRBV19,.,TGTGCCAGCCGGGAGGCAACACGCAATCAGCCCCAGCATTTT,CASREATRNQPQHF
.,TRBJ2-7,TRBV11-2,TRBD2,TGTGCCAGCAGCCCCCGTCCTAGCGGGGGGCCCTACGAGCAGTACTTC,CASSPRPSGGPYEQYF